This record covers a single TCR beta chain. The target antigen is unknown. The PCR was carried out with 60 Vbeta primers and 13 Jbeta primers. Produced via immunoSEQ multiplex PCR; TCRdb's table is partial and in-frame only. Among 110,000 to 150,000 clones listed, about 80% were seen once. The data were obtained in a study of cytomegalovirus exposure and HLA in healthy donors. Whole-study results and caveats: Rare sequences made up most TCRs, while some public TCRs were found in many donors.

The sequence was collected from a man aged 35 to 55 in good health and CMV-seropositive. The sequenced sample consisted of PBMCs.

CDR3 residues: CASSRPGTGYEQYF. CDR3 DNA sequence: TGTGCCAGCTCACGTCCCGGGACAGGGTACGAGCAGTACTTC. V and J are TRBV18 and TRBJ2-7; TRBD1 aligns across 9 bases. V shed 4 bases and J 4 bases; nucleotides not matched to a gene: 5. The germline gives CDR1 KGHSH, CDR2 LQKENI. The CDR3 spans 14 residues.